Included here is one T cell receptor (beta chain) sequence, with context. Its antigen is undetermined. These data are taken from a study of regulatory T cells in long-lasting Graves disease. Findings and caveats of the study: Newly diagnosed patients had higher TCR diversity than persistent Graves' patients did.

Time point in this sample: newly diagnosed GD, antithyroid drugs for less than 3 months. From PBMCs, RNA was extracted and then used to make the TCR library. Guidelines of the American Thyroid Association were used to diagnose Graves' disease. Each patient gave 7 to 10 milliliters of EDTA-anticoagulated peripheral blood. CDR1 and CDR2 (germline): SGHRS, YFSETQ. This CDR3 comprises 15 residues. V was cut by 3 bases and J by 4 bases, with 17 bases left in between. Through Arm-PCR of CDR3 regions and iRepertoire HTBI primers, TCR beta libraries were built. Each CDR3 protein is one row after TCRdb ran MiXCR on the multiplex PCR reads. The repertoire consists of over 500,000 distinct CDR3 sequences, with roughly 16% occurring once and the leading ten covering about 12%. The sample was also reused in another study, on T cells in Graves' hyperthyroidism and ophthalmopathy. That work contributes: A first-round RT-PCR of the TCR CDR3 used the HTBI primer set.

This receptor was obtained from a man younger than 30 with Graves disease. Material: peripheral blood mononuclear cells (PBMCs), obtained at new diagnosis, from a patient treated with antithyroid drugs. V is TRBV5-1 and J is TRBJ2-7; possibly TRBD2 for D (6 bases). CDR3 in amino acids: CASSSGWREGYEQYF. The CDR3 DNA is TGCGCCAGCAGCTCGGGCTGGCGGGAAGGGTACGAGCAGTACTTC.